The rows below give T cell receptor beta chains drawn from one sample of a study of beta chain features in type 1 diabetes. TCRdb's copy holds only in-frame clones and misses some; the assay was immunoSEQ multiplex PCR. The data show 150,000 to 200,000 clones, about 13% seen once. Sequenced: central memory CD4+ T cells from blood. These receptors were obtained from a woman between 18 and 30 years old in good health. The CDR3 runs from the conserved cysteine through the conserved F or W. The order of the fields is clone size, V gene, D gene, J gene, CDR3 protein, CDR3 DNA. D genes are given only for firm matches. Size is stated for part of the rows, as once, few or many counts, or as a class when the clone is expanded.

>NA|TRBV7-9|TRBD2|TRBJ2-1
CASSLLAGADNEQFF
TGTGCCAGCAGCTTACTAGCGGGGGCTGACAATGAGCAGTTCTTC
>NA|TRBV5-1|NA|TRBJ2-5
CASSLAGETQYF
TGCGCCAGCAGCTTGGCCGGGGAGACCCAGTACTTC
>few|TRBV7-6|NA|TRBJ1-3
CASSLSTGTGNTIYF
TGTGCCAGCAGCCTTAGCACAGGGACTGGAAACACCATATATTTT
>NA|TRBV23-1|NA|TRBJ2-7
CASSQSSRGKCEQYF
TGCGCCAGCAGTCAATCTTCCCGAGGAAAGTGCGAGCAGTACTTC
>few|TRBV7-2|NA|TRBJ2-5
CASNVRASLSQETQYF
TGTGCCAGCAACGTTAGGGCTAGCCTTTCCCAAGAGACCCAGTACTTC
>NA|TRBV28|NA|TRBJ2-7
CASSLSQRRGQYF
TGTGCCAGCAGTTTATCACAGCGCCGGGGGCAGTACTTC
>few|TRBV29-1|NA|TRBJ2-7
CSVETSGDRREQYF
TGCAGCGTTGAAACGTCAGGGGATAGACGCGAGCAGTACTTC
>NA|TRBV10-3|NA|TRBJ2-3
CAISEVRGRGTDTQYF
TGTGCCATCAGTGAAGTAAGGGGTCGGGGCACAGATACGCAGTATTTT
>few|TRBV25-1|TRBD1|TRBJ2-1
CASSTPGQGTNEQFF
TGTGCCAGCAGTACCCCGGGACAGGGGACCAATGAGCAGTTCTTC
>NA|TRBV29-1|TRBD1|TRBJ2-3
CSVHGQGGSTDTQYF
TGCAGCGTCCACGGACAGGGCGGTAGCACAGATACGCAGTATTTT
>NA|TRBV11-2|NA|TRBJ2-4
CASSRLMSSGNIQYF
TGTGCCAGCAGCCGTCTAATGTCGAGCGGGAACATTCAGTACTTC
>NA|TRBV5-1|NA|TRBJ1-1
CASSSFAGVNTEAFF
TGCGCCAGCAGCTCCTTTGCGGGGGTGAACACTGAAGCTTTCTTT
>NA|TRBV2|NA|TRBJ1-1
CASKTGNTEAFF
TGTGCCAGCAAGACTGGGAACACTGAAGCTTTCTTT
>NA|TRBV14|TRBD2|TRBJ2-1
CASRQTSGSWSEQFF
TGTGCCAGCAGGCAGACTAGCGGGAGCTGGAGTGAGCAGTTCTTC
>NA|TRBV6-6|NA|TRBJ2-7
CASSYDSNYEQYF
TGTGCCAGCAGTTACGACTCTAACTACGAGCAGTACTTC
>few|TRBV5-4|NA|TRBJ2-3
CASSLEVRGTDTQYF
TGTGCCAGCAGCTTGGAGGTCAGGGGCACAGATACGCAGTATTTT
>NA|TRBV11-2|NA|TRBJ2-3
CASSPQGSPTDTQYF
TGTGCCAGCAGCCCTCAGGGTTCACCCACAGATACGCAGTATTTT
>few|TRBV7-7|NA|TRBJ2-2
CASSSRLETGELFF
TGTGCTAGCAGCTCACGACTCGAAACCGGGGAGCTGTTTTTT
>few|TRBV7-9|TRBD2|TRBJ2-1
CASSFQTSALGNEQFF
TGTGCCAGCAGCTTCCAGACTAGCGCCTTGGGGAATGAGCAGTTCTTC
>few|TRBV29-1|TRBD2|TRBJ2-4
CSVEVTPLAGVAKNIQYF
TGCAGCGTTGAAGTCACCCCTCTAGCGGGAGTGGCCAAAAACATTCAGTACTTC
>few|TRBV28|NA|TRBJ2-7
CASSTSGGSYEQYF
TGTGCCAGCAGTACTTCAGGGGGGAGCTACGAGCAGTACTTC
>NA|TRBV30|NA|TRBJ1-2
CAWSVHRVYRGYTF
TGTGCCTGGAGTGTACACAGGGTATATCGAGGCTACACCTTC
>few|TRBV7-3|NA|TRBJ1-4
CASSPPEPGEKLFF
TGTGCCAGCAGCCCCCCGGAACCAGGGGAAAAACTGTTTTTT
>NA|TRBV20-1|NA|TRBJ1-5
CSAQNPASQHF
TGCAGTGCCCAAAACCCCGCGTCCCAGCATTTT
>few|TRBV11-2|TRBD2|TRBJ2-5
CASSFSPGLAGGPQETQYF
TGTGCCAGCAGCTTTAGCCCGGGACTAGCGGGAGGTCCACAAGAGACCCAGTACTTC
>few|TRBV4-3|NA|TRBJ2-1
CASSQEGGGEQFF
TGCGCCAGCAGCCAAGAGGGAGGAGGGGAGCAGTTCTTC
>NA|TRBV10-3|TRBD2|TRBJ2-5
CAISESSGGKQETQYF
TGTGCCATCAGTGAGTCGAGCGGGGGAAAACAAGAGACCCAGTACTTC